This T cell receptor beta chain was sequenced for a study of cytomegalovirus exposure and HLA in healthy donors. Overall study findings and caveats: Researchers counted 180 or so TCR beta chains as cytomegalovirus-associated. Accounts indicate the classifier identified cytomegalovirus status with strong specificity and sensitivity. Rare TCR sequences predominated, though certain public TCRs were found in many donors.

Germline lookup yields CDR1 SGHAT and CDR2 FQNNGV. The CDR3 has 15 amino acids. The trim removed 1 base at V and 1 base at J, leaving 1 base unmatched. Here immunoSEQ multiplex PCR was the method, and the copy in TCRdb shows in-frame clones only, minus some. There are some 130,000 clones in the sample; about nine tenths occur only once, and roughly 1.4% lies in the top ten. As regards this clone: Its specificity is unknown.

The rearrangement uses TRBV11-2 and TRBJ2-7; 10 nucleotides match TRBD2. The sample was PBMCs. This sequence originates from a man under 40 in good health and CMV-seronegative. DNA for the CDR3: TGTGCCAGCAGCTTAGGAGCGGGGGGGTCCTACGAGCAGTACTTC. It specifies CASSLGAGGSYEQYF.